Detailed here is one T cell receptor (beta chain). These data originate in a study of blood T cell repertoires in COVID-19. TCRdb's copy holds only in-frame clones and misses some; the assay was immunoSEQ multiplex PCR. Of about 310,000 clones in the sample, approximately 90% are singletons; the top ten hold approximately 9.4%. Individuals aged about 18 to 100 years were recruited from about two dozen US areas. V lost 5 bases to trimming and J lost 7 bases, with 9 bases between them. The CDR3 length is 11 residues. Germline assignment: CDR1 DFQATT and CDR2 SNEGSKA (reference sequence). The sequence was obtained from a woman aged 40 to 50 who had recovered from COVID-19. Sequenced material: PBMCs or T cells enriched from blood (not recorded which). The chain couples TRBV20-1 to TRBJ1-5; unclear D gene. The CDR3 DNA reads TGCAGTGCTTTTGATGGCCAGCCCCAGCATTTT. Its protein is CSAFDGQPQHF.